This TCR beta chain emerged from a study of shared clonotypes between healthy human individuals. Only in-frame clones appear in the TCRdb table, and some are missing; sequencing was by immunoSEQ multiplex PCR. Of some 490,000 clones listed, around four fifths are singletons. The sequence derives from a woman in her 40s in good health. Some clones in this sample may be carry-over from other donors' samples. Source material: PBMCs.

CDR3 bases: TGTGCCAGCAGCCCGGGACTAGCAAGTGGGGCCAACGTCCTGACTTTC. It codes for CASSPGLASGANVLTF. The V gene is TRBV5-4, the J gene TRBJ2-6, with 9 bases aligning to TRBD2. The CDR3 has 16 amino acids. With 4 bases clipped from V and 3 bases from J, the junction kept 5 bases outside the gene matches. From germline, CDR1 is SGHNT and CDR2 YYREEE (reference sequence).